This TCR beta chain came from a study of cytomegalovirus exposure and HLA in healthy donors. V lost 5 bases to trimming and J lost 7 bases, with 15 bases between them. The germline CDR1 and CDR2 sequences are SGHAT and FQNNGV. There are 13 residues in the CDR3. PCR involved 60 Vbeta and 13 Jbeta primers. The table came from immunoSEQ multiplex PCR; TCRdb's copy has only in-frame clones and leaves some out. The repertoire table contains 30,000 to 45,000 clones. The sequenced sample was PBMCs. This TCR came from a man aged 40-50 years in good health and CMV-seropositive. The rearrangement joins TRBV11-2 to TRBJ2-7; D is perhaps TRBD2 (5 bases). The chain's CDR3 is CASSTSPGKEQYF. The CDR3 DNA sequence: TGTGCCAGCAGCACCTCCCCGGGGAAAGAGCAGTACTTC.